Below, 5 T cell receptor beta chains from the same sample are listed, as sequenced in a study of T cell responses to AZD1222 COVID-19 vaccine. The data were produced by immunoSEQ multiplex PCR, yet TCRdb's version contains in-frame clones alone and is incomplete. This table has 150,000 to 170,000 clones, about 88% appearing once. The sample was peripheral blood, taken on day 0 of AZD1222 vaccination. Receptors originate from an adult in good health.

This chain joins TRBV6-5 and TRBJ1-2; 10 bases map to TRBD1. Germline CDR1 and CDR2: MNHEY and SVGAGI. V was clipped by 6 bases and J by 8 bases; unmatched bases: 9. The CDR3 is 14 residues long. CDR3 nucleotide sequence: TGTGCCAGCAGGCCGCCGGGACAGGGGTTCGGCTACACCTTC. This sequence encodes CASRPPGQGFGYTF.

CDR3 sequence reads: CASSSQASGYGYTF. In DNA, the CDR3 is TGTGCCAGCAGCTCACAGGCCTCGGGCTATGGCTACACCTTC. The chain links TRBV7-2 to TRBJ1-2; D is perhaps TRBD1 (5 bases). Per germline, CDR1 SGHTA and CDR2 FQGNSA. The ends were cut back, 4 bases at V and 4 bases at J, with 13 bases in the middle. This CDR3 contains 14 residues.

This clone was detected a few times. V gene TRBV3-1 (or the pseudogene TRBV3-2) combines with J gene TRBJ2-1; no clear D. In germline, CDR1 is LGHDT, CDR2 YNNKEL (reference sequence). The V and J ends lost 1 base and 0 bases respectively, with 10 bases between them. This CDR3 contains 16 residues. CDR3 in amino acids: CASSQVRWGSYNEQFF. Here the CDR3 DNA reads TGTGCCAGCAGCCAAGTCAGGTGGGGCTCCTACAATGAGCAGTTCTTC.

V gene TRBV6-5 combines with J gene TRBJ2-2, with D tentatively TRBD2 (5 bases). The CDR3 is 14 residues long. Germline CDR1 and CDR2: MNHEY and SVGAGI. The V end lost 9 bases, the J end lost 4 bases, and 15 bases lay between the germline ends. The CDR3 region is CASTSTTATGELFF. The CDR3 DNA reads TGTGCCAGTACTAGTACTACGGCCACCGGGGAGCTGTTTTTT.

This clone has a handful of counts. The chain has TRBV6-5 and TRBJ1-2, with D perhaps TRBD1 (6 bases). Trimming left V 0 bases short and J 4 bases short, with 12 bases between. In germline, CDR1 is MNHEY, CDR2 SVGAGI. The CDR3 consists of 15 residues. CDR3 in DNA: TGTGCCAGCAGTTACTCGGCAGGGGAGGCCTATGGCTACACCTTC. Encoded protein: CASSYSAGEAYGYTF.